This T cell receptor (beta chain) was recovered during a study of cytomegalovirus exposure and HLA in healthy donors. V shed 3 bases and J shed 4 bases, with 13 bases lying between them. Germline loops: CDR1 SGDLS, CDR2 YYNGEE. The CDR3 is 14 residues long. Researchers ran the PCR with 60 Vbeta and 13 Jbeta primers. Libraries were prepared by immunoSEQ multiplex PCR; TCRdb keeps only in-frame clonotypes and omits some of them. Listed are roughly 60,000 clones; about 3.5% falls within the top ten. This clonotype was sampled from a woman aged 18-35 years in good health and CMV-seronegative. The V call is TRBV9, the J call TRBJ1-1; weak D call: TRBD1 (5 bases). Sequences were obtained from PBMCs. CDR3 region: CASSGGAGLTEAFF. CDR3 coding DNA: TGTGCCAGCAGCGGCGGGGCAGGCCTCACTGAAGCTTTCTTT.